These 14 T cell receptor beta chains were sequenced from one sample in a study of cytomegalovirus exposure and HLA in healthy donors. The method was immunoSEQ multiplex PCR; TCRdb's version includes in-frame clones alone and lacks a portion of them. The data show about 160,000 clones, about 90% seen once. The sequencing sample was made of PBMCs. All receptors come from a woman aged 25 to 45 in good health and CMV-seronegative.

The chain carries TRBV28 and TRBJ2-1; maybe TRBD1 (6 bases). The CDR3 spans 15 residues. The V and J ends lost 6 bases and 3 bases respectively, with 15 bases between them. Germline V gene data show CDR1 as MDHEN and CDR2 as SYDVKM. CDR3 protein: CASSTDRKGYNEQFF. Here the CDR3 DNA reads TGTGCCAGCAGCACGGACAGAAAAGGCTACAATGAGCAGTTCTTC.

This CDR3 reads CAISESVLGTEAFF. The CDR3 DNA reads TGTGCCATCAGTGAGTCGGTATTGGGCACTGAAGCTTTCTTT. The gene calls are TRBV10-3 and TRBJ1-1; D gene unclear. Germline CDR1 and CDR2: ENHRY and SYGVKD. V was pared by 0 bases and J by 4 bases, with 9 bases between. The CDR3 runs 14 residues.

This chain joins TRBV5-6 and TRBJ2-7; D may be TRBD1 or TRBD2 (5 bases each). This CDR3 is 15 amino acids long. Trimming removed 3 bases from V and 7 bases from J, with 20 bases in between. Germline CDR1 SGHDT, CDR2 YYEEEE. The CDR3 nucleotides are TGTGCCAGCAGCTGGATTGGGGGTTCAACGGGAGAGCAGTACTTC. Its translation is CASSWIGGSTGEQYF.

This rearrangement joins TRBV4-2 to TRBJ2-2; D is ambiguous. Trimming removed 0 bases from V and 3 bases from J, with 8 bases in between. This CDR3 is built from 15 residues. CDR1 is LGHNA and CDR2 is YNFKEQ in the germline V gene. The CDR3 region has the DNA TGTGCCAGCAGCCAAGACTGGGGTTACACCGGGGAGCTGTTTTTT. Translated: CASSQDWGYTGELFF.

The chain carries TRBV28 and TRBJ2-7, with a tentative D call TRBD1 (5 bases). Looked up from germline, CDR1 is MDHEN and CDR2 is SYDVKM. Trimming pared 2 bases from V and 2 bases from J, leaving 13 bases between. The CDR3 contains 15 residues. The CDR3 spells CASSLLLKGTYEQYF. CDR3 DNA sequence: TGTGCCAGCAGTTTACTTCTGAAGGGGACCTACGAGCAGTACTTC. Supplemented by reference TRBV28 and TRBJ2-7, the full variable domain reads DVKVTQSSRYLVKRTGEKVFLECVQDMDHENMFWYRQDPGLGLRLIYFSYDVKMKEKGDIPEGYSVSREKKERFSLILESASTNQTSMYLCASSLLLKGTYEQYFGPGTRLTVT.

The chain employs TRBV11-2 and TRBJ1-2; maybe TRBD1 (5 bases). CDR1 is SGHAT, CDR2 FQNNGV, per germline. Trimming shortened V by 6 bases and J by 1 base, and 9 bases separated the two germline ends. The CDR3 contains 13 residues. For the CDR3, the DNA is TGTGCCAGCAGGTCGACAGTTAACTATGGCTACACCTTC. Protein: CASRSTVNYGYTF.

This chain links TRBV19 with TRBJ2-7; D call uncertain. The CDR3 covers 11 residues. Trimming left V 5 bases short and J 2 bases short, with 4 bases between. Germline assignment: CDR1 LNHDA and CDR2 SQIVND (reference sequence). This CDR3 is CASSGAYEQYF. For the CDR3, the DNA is TGTGCCAGTAGTGGGGCCTACGAGCAGTACTTC. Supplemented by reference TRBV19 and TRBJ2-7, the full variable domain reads DGGITQSPKYLFRKEGQNVTLSCEQNLNHDAMYWYRQDPGQGLRLIYYSQIVNDFQKGDIAEGYSVSREKKESFPLTVTSAQKNPTAFYLCASSGAYEQYFGPGTRLTVT.

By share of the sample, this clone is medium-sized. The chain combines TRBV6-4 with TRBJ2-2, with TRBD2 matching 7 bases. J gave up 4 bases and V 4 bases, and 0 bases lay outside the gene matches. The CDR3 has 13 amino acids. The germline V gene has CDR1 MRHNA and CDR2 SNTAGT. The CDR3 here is CASSGTSTGELFF. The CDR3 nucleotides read TGTGCCAGCAGTGGGACTAGCACCGGGGAGCTGTTTTTT.

The CDR3, as DNA: TGTGCCAGCAGCTTGGACAGGGGTGGTCAGCCCCAGCATTTT. Its protein product is CASSLDRGGQPQHF. The chain uses TRBV11-2 and TRBJ1-5, with 9 positions matching TRBD1. Germline-derived CDR1 and CDR2 are SGHAT and FQNNGV. Trimming cost V 3 bases and J 6 bases; bases outside gene matches: 3. The CDR3 is 14 amino acids.

In nucleotides, the CDR3 is TGTGCCAGCAGACCGGGACTAGCGGGGTCGTACGAGCAGTACTTC. Protein product: CASRPGLAGSYEQYF. The chain couples TRBV6-5 to TRBJ2-7, with TRBD2 identical over 13 bases. V dropped 6 bases and J dropped 4; count of bases not matched to a gene: 6. The germline V gene has CDR1 MNHEY and CDR2 SVGAGI. This CDR3 contains 15 residues.

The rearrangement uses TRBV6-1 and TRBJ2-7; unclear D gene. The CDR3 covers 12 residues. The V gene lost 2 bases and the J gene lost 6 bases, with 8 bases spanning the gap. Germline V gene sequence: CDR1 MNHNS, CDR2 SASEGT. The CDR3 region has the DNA TGTGCCAGCAGTGAACAGATTCGCGAGCAGTACTTC. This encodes CASSEQIREQYF.

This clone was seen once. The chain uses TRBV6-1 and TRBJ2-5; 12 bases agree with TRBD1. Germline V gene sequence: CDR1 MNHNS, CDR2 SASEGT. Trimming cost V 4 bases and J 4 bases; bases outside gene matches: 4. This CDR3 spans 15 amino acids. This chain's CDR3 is CASSVRDRGPETQYF. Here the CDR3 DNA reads TGTGCCAGCAGTGTCCGGGACAGGGGGCCAGAGACCCAGTACTTC.

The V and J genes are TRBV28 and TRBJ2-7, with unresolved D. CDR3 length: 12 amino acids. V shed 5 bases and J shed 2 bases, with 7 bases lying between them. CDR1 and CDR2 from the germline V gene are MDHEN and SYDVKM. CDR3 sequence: CASSPHTYEQYF. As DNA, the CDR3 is TGTGCCAGCAGTCCTCATACCTACGAGCAGTACTTC. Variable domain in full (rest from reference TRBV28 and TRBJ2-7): DVKVTQSSRYLVKRTGEKVFLECVQDMDHENMFWYRQDPGLGLRLIYFSYDVKMKEKGDIPEGYSVSREKKERFSLILESASTNQTSMYLCASSPHTYEQYFGPGTRLTVT.

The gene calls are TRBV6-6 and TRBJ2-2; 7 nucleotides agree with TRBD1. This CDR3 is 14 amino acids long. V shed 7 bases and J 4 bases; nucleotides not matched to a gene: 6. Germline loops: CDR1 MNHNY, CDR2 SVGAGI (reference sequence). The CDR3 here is CASTETGVTGELFF. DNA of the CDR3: TGTGCCAGCACTGAAACAGGGGTCACCGGGGAGCTGTTTTTT.